Listed below are T cell receptor beta chains from one sample, sequenced in a study of T cell repertoires in cytomegalovirus infection. Antigens of these TCRs are unknown. MiXCR, run by TCRdb on the reads, gives a single entry per CDR3 protein. The data contain 84,000 or so distinct CDR3 sequences, more than 40% of them seen just once; the ten biggest clones take up more than 85%. The sequenced sample was CD8+ T cells from cultured PBMCs, obtained from culture after CMV antigen stimulation. The receptors were sampled from a human donor in good health (CMV status not recorded). Some clones in this sample may be carry-over from other donors' samples. Each CDR3 is given with its conserved first and last residue. The D gene is left open where the match is weak. Clone size is shown for a subset of rows, as once, few, many or a class of expanded clone.

v_gene	j_gene	abundance	d_gene	CDR3aa	CDR3nt
TRBV10-3	TRBJ1-1	once	.	CAISDGGEGTEAFF	TGTGCCATCAGTGATGGTGGGGAGGGCACTGAAGCTTTCTTT
TRBV7-8	TRBJ2-1	.	.	CASSLVGDEQFF	TGTGCCAGCAGCTTAGTGGGTGATGAGCAGTTCTTC
TRBV5-4	TRBJ2-1	.	TRBD2	CASRGLAGNNEQFF	TGTGCCAGCCGAGGGCTAGCGGGAAACAATGAGCAGTTCTTC
TRBV6-1	TRBJ2-7	.	TRBD2	CASSVLAGFTYEQYF	TGTGCCAGCAGTGTTCTAGCGGGGTTCACCTACGAGCAGTACTTC
TRBV10-3	TRBJ2-7	.	TRBD1	CAISEAGTAIYEQYF	TGTGCCATCAGTGAAGCCGGGACAGCGATCTACGAGCAGTACTTC
TRBV28	TRBJ2-7	few	.	CASSLAPGPAYEQYF	TGTGCCAGCAGTTTGGCTCCCGGACCAGCCTACGAGCAGTACTTC
TRBV28	TRBJ1-5	.	.	CASSFDQPQHF	TGTGCCAGCAGTTTTGATCAGCCCCAGCATTTT
TRBV28	TRBJ1-5	few	.	CASSFWGGNQPQHF	TGTGCCAGCAGTTTTTGGGGGGGCAATCAGCCCCAGCATTTT
TRBV7-2	TRBJ2-1	few	.	CASSPSPNPLNEQFF	TGTGCCAGCAGCCCGTCCCCCAACCCACTCAATGAGCAGTTCTTC
TRBV6-5	TRBJ2-7	.	.	CASRRGPLKYEQYF	TGTGCCAGCAGGAGGGGACCCCTGAAGTACGAGCAGTACTTC
TRBV15	TRBJ2-7	once	.	CATSSDRFREQYF	TGTGCCACCAGCAGCGACAGGTTTCGCGAGCAGTACTTC
TRBV6-1	TRBJ2-7	many	.	CASSEGNPAYEQYF	TGTGCCAGCAGTGAAGGCAACCCAGCCTACGAGCAGTACTTC
TRBV7-6	TRBJ2-1	.	TRBD2	CASSPGGEQFF	TGTGCCAGCAGCCCGGGGGGTGAGCAGTTCTTC
TRBV30	TRBJ1-1	.	.	CAWSLLSVNTEAFF	TGTGCCTGGAGCCTCTTATCGGTGAACACTGAAGCTTTCTTT
TRBV5-4	TRBJ2-3	few	TRBD2	CASSPKPLWRGTTDTQYF	TGTGCCAGCAGCCCCAAGCCACTTTGGCGGGGGACGACAGATACGCAGTATTTT
TRBV27	TRBJ1-1	.	TRBD1	CASSPSDREHAEAFF	TGTGCCAGCAGTCCCTCGGACAGGGAGCACGCTGAAGCTTTCTTT
TRBV6-5	TRBJ1-2	few	.	CASSYSIAELYGYTF	TGTGCCAGCAGTTACTCGATTGCGGAGCTCTATGGCTACACCTTC
TRBV28	TRBJ1-5	.	.	CASSLRDGQPQHF	TGTGCCAGCAGTTTACGGGACGGCCAGCCCCAGCATTTT
TRBV7-2	TRBJ1-5	many	.	CASSLGPGNQPQHF	TGTGCCAGCAGCCTCGGACCGGGCAATCAGCCCCAGCATTTT
TRBV12-3/TRBV12-4	TRBJ1-2	.	.	CASSLPPGYGYTF	TGTGCCAGCAGTTTACCCCCGGGCTATGGCTACACCTTC
TRBV2	TRBJ2-5	.	.	CASSENGGIKQETQYF	TGTGCCAGCAGTGAAAATGGGGGGATCAAACAAGAGACCCAGTACTTC
TRBV27	TRBJ2-7	.	.	CASSLIGSYEQYF	TGTGCCAGCAGTTTAATAGGGTCCTACGAGCAGTACTTC
TRBV12-5	TRBJ2-7	.	.	CASGGGDTYEQYF	TGTGCTAGTGGGGGGGGGGACACCTACGAGCAGTACTTC
TRBV4-2	TRBJ1-5	.	.	CASSHEGGDSNQPQHF	TGTGCCAGCAGCCATGAAGGGGGGGATAGCAATCAGCCCCAGCATTTT
TRBV7-6	TRBJ2-1	.	.	CASSLAYRSNEQFF	TGTGCCAGCAGCTTAGCATACAGGAGCAATGAGCAGTTCTTC
TRBV7-6	TRBJ2-7	few	TRBD2	CASSLEAGYYEQYF	TGTGCCAGCAGCTTAGAAGCGGGGTACTACGAGCAGTACTTC
TRBV7-6	TRBJ2-3	.	.	CASSSLGDTQYF	TGTGCCAGCAGCTCGTTGGGAGATACGCAGTATTTT
TRBV28	TRBJ1-5	many	TRBD1	CASRSGTGVYSNQPQHF	TGTGCCAGCAGATCCGGGACAGGGGTCTATAGCAATCAGCCCCAGCATTTT
TRBV6-6	TRBJ1-2	.	.	CASRSGHLLYGYTF	TGTGCCAGCAGATCGGGACACCTTCTCTATGGCTACACCTTC
TRBV6-1	TRBJ1-2	.	.	CASSSLDGWNGYTF	TGTGCCAGCAGTTCCCTAGATGGCTGGAATGGCTACACCTTC
TRBV5-1	TRBJ2-2	few	.	CASSLAGRANTGELFF	TGCGCCAGCAGCTTGGCGGGCAGGGCGAACACCGGGGAGCTGTTTTTT
TRBV7-2	TRBJ2-4	.	TRBD2	CASSPKPQRGPLPKNIQYF	TGTGCCAGCAGCCCCAAGCCTCAGCGGGGGCCCCTGCCCAAAAACATTCAGTACTTC
TRBV6-2/TRBV6-3	TRBJ1-5	once	.	CASSEGHLSNQPQHF	TGTGCCAGCAGTGAGGGACATTTAAGCAATCAGCCCCAGCATTTT
TRBV12-3/TRBV12-4	TRBJ2-1	.	.	CASSLTLTYNEQFF	TGTGCCAGCAGTTTAACACTAACCTACAATGAGCAGTTCTTC
TRBV5-1	TRBJ2-3	.	.	CASRSGDNTQYF	TGCGCCAGTCGATCAGGGGATAATACGCAGTATTTT
TRBV4-1	TRBJ1-5	.	TRBD1	CASSQAGQGGGQPQHF	TGCGCCAGCAGCCAAGCCGGCCAGGGGGGAGGACAGCCCCAGCATTTT